This T cell receptor beta chain originates from a study of cytomegalovirus exposure and HLA in healthy donors. Turning to the study itself: An early data release held approximately 80 million unique TCRs from HLA-typed donors.

V shed 5 bases and J 4 bases; nucleotides not matched to a gene: 8. Germline V lookup: CDR1 KGHSH, CDR2 LQKENI. The CDR3 covers 15 residues. The PCR used 60 Vbeta and 13 Jbeta primers. Some clones are missing from TCRdb's copy, which holds only in-frame ones; the method was immunoSEQ multiplex PCR. This sample yields roughly 180,000 clones, of which just under 80% are seen a single time; about 13% belongs to the top ten. The sequenced sample consisted of PBMCs. The chain uses TRBV18 and TRBJ2-4; 7 bases match TRBD1. This sequence was found in a woman aged 50 to 60 in good health and CMV-seropositive. The CDR3 DNA reads as TGTGCCAGCTCAGCGACGCAGGGACAGAAAAACATTCAGTACTTC. It translates to CASSATQGQKNIQYF.